Described below is a single TCR beta chain sequence and its context. One entry per CDR3 protein, called by TCRdb with MiXCR from the 5' RACE reads. The repertoire includes approximately 74,000 distinct CDR3 sequences, around 14% of them detected once, and roughly 9.8% sits in the top ten. This specimen comes from a study of early T cells in non-severe SARS-CoV-2 infection. Study context: Whole-blood bulk RNA, unsorted, was sequenced, and chains were unpaired.

The germline CDR1 and CDR2 sequences are LGHNT and FRNRAP. The CDR3 has 16 amino acids. Trimming stripped 5 bases from V and 2 bases from J, with 16 bases between. The source material was whole blood. This TCR was sampled from an adult who was a healthcare worker with PCR-confirmed SARS-CoV-2 infection or an uninfected control (not recorded which). The chain combines TRBV12-5 with TRBJ1-3, with D tentatively TRBD1 (6 bases). The CDR3 region is CASGQSTTGPGNTIYF. Written as DNA, the CDR3 is TGTGCTAGTGGTCAGTCTACGACAGGTCCTGGAAACACCATATATTTT.